The clone carrying this T cell receptor (beta chain) was recorded many times. Antigen: not known. The data belong to a study of neurological immune-mediated disorders. Study-wide background: There were roughly 35 multiple sclerosis patients; about 30 were relapsing-remitting and 3 were secondary progressive.

TCRdb re-derived calls from the 5' RACE reads in MiXCR, one entry per CDR3 protein. Among 87,000 or so distinct CDR3 sequences listed, roughly 3.5% were seen once. Overall study results and limits: CDR3 amino acid sequences of expanded clones were not shared across subjects, a result suggesting private repertoires in all groups.

The CDR3 length is 15 residues. Germline V gene lookup returns CDR1 SGHRS and CDR2 YFSETQ. Trimming shortened V by 2 bases and J by 3 bases, and 14 bases separated the two germline ends. Material: PBMCs. This TCR was sampled from a woman aged 18-29 years with multiple sclerosis. The rearrangement links TRBV5-1 to TRBJ1-1; D might be TRBD1 (6 bases). Here the CDR3 DNA reads TGCGCCAGCAGCTTACCAGGGGTAGGATACACTGAAGCTTTCTTT. Amino acids: CASSLPGVGYTEAFF.